In its sample, the clone carrying this TCR beta chain was seen a few times. The sample belongs to a study of cytomegalovirus exposure and HLA in healthy donors. The PCR used 60 Vbeta and 13 Jbeta primers. Produced via immunoSEQ multiplex PCR; TCRdb's table is partial and in-frame only. The table lists roughly 120,000 clones, about 10% of them singletons. Trimming at V came to 3 bases and at J to 5 bases, leaving 5 bases not matched to a gene. The length of the CDR3 is 14 residues. Germline CDR1 reads SEHNR; CDR2 reads FQNEAQ (reference sequence). The sequenced sample was PBMCs. The rearrangement joins TRBV7-9 to TRBJ1-1; TRBD1 agrees at 8 bases. The sequence was collected from a man aged 30 to 39 in good health and CMV-seronegative. The CDR3 protein is CASSFGQGGTEAFF. The CDR3 DNA reads as TGTGCCAGCAGCTTTGGACAGGGTGGTACTGAAGCTTTCTTT. The variable domain in full, completed from reference TRBV7-9 and TRBJ1-1, reads DTGVSQNPRHKITKRGQNVTFRCDPISEHNRLYWYRQTLGQGPEFLTYFQNEAQLEKSRLLSDRFSAERPKGSFSTLEIQRTEQGDSAMYLCASSFGQGGTEAFFGQGTRLTVV.